This is a list of T cell receptor beta chains from one sample in a study of shared clonotypes between healthy human individuals. Libraries were prepared by immunoSEQ multiplex PCR; TCRdb keeps only in-frame clonotypes and omits some of them. The repertoire has 2,500,000 or so clones, 80% to 95% of them found once; the top ten carry 0.36%. Sequencing was performed on naive CD4+ T cells from PBMCs. The receptors were gathered from a man aged 18 to 35 in good health. Some clones in this sample may be carry-over from other donors' samples. Each CDR3 is given with its conserved first and last residue. D genes are given only for firm matches. Clone size is shown for a subset of rows, as once, few, many or a class of expanded clone.

TRBD1 | TRBJ2-1 | . | TRBV18 | CASSPPATGDEQFF | TGTGCCAGCTCCCCCCCTGCGACAGGGGATGAGCAGTTCTTC
. | TRBJ1-2 | . | TRBV15 | CATSRSTAGYGYTF | TGTGCCACCAGCAGATCCACCGCGGGGTATGGCTACACCTTC
TRBD2 | TRBJ2-7 | . | TRBV7-9 | CASSLSSSGHYEQYF | TGTGCCAGCAGCTTATCTTCTAGCGGCCACTACGAGCAGTACTTC
. | TRBJ2-4 | . | TRBV18 | CASSPQFSGEAKNIQYF | TGTGCCAGCTCACCACAATTCTCAGGGGAAGCCAAAAACATTCAGTACTTC
TRBD2 | TRBJ2-7 | . | TRBV19 | CASSRRGGLEQYF | TGTGCCAGTAGCCGACGCGGGGGACTCGAGCAGTACTTC
. | TRBJ1-5 | . | TRBV30 | CAWTLDRSGNQPQHF | TGTGCCTGGACCCTGGACAGAAGTGGCAATCAGCCCCAGCATTTT
. | TRBJ2-2 | once | TRBV7-9 | CASSFEGPGELFF | TGTGCCAGCAGCTTTGAGGGGCCCGGGGAGCTGTTTTTT
. | TRBJ2-5 | . | TRBV29-1 | CSVAPYVEETQYF | TGCAGCGTTGCTCCCTATGTCGAAGAGACCCAGTACTTC
. | TRBJ1-1 | . | TRBV19 | CASSIVAGVTEAFF | TGTGCCAGTAGTATAGTCGCGGGGGTAACTGAAGCTTTCTTT
TRBD1 | TRBJ1-2 | few | TRBV6-1 | CASSAQGNYGYTF | TGTGCCAGCAGTGCACAGGGGAACTATGGCTACACCTTC
TRBD1 | TRBJ2-7 | . | TRBV29-1 | CSVAIDRGPTYEQYF | TGCAGCGTTGCCATAGACAGGGGCCCAACCTACGAGCAGTACTTC
TRBD2 | TRBJ2-1 | . | TRBV15 | CATSASRTSGSWDEQFF | TGTGCCACCAGCGCTTCTCGGACTAGCGGGAGTTGGGATGAGCAGTTCTTC
TRBD1 | TRBJ2-7 | . | TRBV28 | CASSFDRGLSYEQYF | TGTGCCAGCAGTTTCGACAGGGGACTCTCCTACGAGCAGTACTTC
. | TRBJ1-2 | once | TRBV20-1 | CSASDNYGYTF | TGCAGTGCTTCCGATAACTATGGCTACACCTTC
. | TRBJ1-6 | . | TRBV27 | CASSLSRGPGNSPLHF | TGTGCCAGCAGTTTATCCAGGGGCCCGGGTAATTCACCCCTCCACTTT
. | TRBJ1-6 | once | TRBV5-1 | CASSLEGLGSPLHF | TGCGCCAGCAGCTTAGAAGGTTTAGGATCACCCCTCCACTTT
. | TRBJ2-7 | once | TRBV5-4 | CASRERSSYEQYF | TGTGCCAGCAGAGAACGGAGCTCCTACGAGCAGTACTTC